The 13 T cell receptor beta chains listed next were all sequenced from one sample in a study of T cells in localized non-small cell lung cancer. The repertoire was sequenced with immunoSEQ multiplex PCR; TCRdb's copy has only in-frame clones and lacks some. The sample has 11,000 or so clones, about 85% seen once. Specimen: peripheral blood, collected before any cancer treatment. The receptors stem from a male donor older than 55 with stage I lung adenocarcinoma.

V usage is TRBV16 and J usage is TRBJ2-5; 9 bases are a match to TRBD1. Unmatched junction bases numbered 7, after V lost 4 bases and J lost 4 bases. The CDR3 consists of 15 residues. Germline values: CDR1 KGHSY, CDR2 FQNENV. In nucleotides, the CDR3 is TGTGCCAGCAGCCGTAGGGGACAGGGCGGAGAGACCCAGTACTTC. Protein product: CASSRRGQGGETQYF. Full variable domain (rest looked up from reference TRBV16 and TRBJ2-5): GEEVAQTPKHLVRGEGQKAKLYCAPIKGHSYVFWYQQVLKNEFKFLISFQNENVFDETGMPKERFSAKCLPNSPCSLEIQATKLEDSAVYFCASSRRGQGGETQYFGPGTRLLVL.

This clone has more than one count but fewer than ten. This chain uses TRBV28 with TRBJ1-2; perhaps TRBD1 as D (6 bases). Germline V lookup: CDR1 MDHEN, CDR2 SYDVKM. The V and J ends lost 7 bases and 2 bases respectively, with 17 bases between them. CDR3 length: 15 amino acids. The CDR3 reads CASTREGGDNYGYTF. The CDR3 nucleotides are TGTGCCAGCACCCGAGAGGGGGGAGACAACTATGGCTACACCTTC.

This chain links TRBV21-1 with TRBJ1-2; TRBD1 reflects the table's D call only, with no check against the DNA. TRBV21-1 is annotated as a pseudogene. This CDR3 comprises 13 residues. Written as DNA, the CDR3 is TGTGCCTCCCAGACAGGGAACAACCATGGCTACACCTTC. This sequence encodes CASQTGNNHGYTF.

The chain uses TRBV11-2 and TRBJ1-2; D is undetermined. Trimming shortened V by 0 bases and J by 4 bases, and 6 bases separated the two germline ends. The length of the CDR3 is 13 residues. Germline V gene lookup returns CDR1 SGHAT and CDR2 FQNNGV. CDR3 bases: TGTGCCAGCAGCTTAGAGCGGTCCTATGGCTACACCTTC. Translated, it gives CASSLERSYGYTF.

Here the CDR3 reads CASSLAGGVTDTQYF. CDR3 nucleotide sequence: TGTGCCAGCAGCTTAGCGGGGGGGGTCACAGATACGCAGTATTTT. The chain recombines TRBV7-2 with TRBJ2-3; TRBD2 agrees at 7 bases. The CDR3 is made up of 15 amino acids. Losses at the gene ends were 0 bases for V and 2 bases for J; bases not matched to a gene: 2. Germline values: CDR1 SGHTA, CDR2 FQGNSA.

The chain combines TRBV7-2 with TRBJ2-1; 7 nucleotides match TRBD1. V trimming: 5 bases; J trimming: 8 bases; junction bases outside the gene matches: 12. The CDR3 loop spans 15 amino acids. Germline V gene sequence: CDR1 SGHTA, CDR2 FQGNSA. CDR3: CASSLSTTGPDEQFF. In DNA form, the CDR3 reads TGTGCCAGCAGCCTCTCAACGACAGGGCCCGATGAGCAGTTCTTC. The full variable domain, completed using reference TRBV7-2 and TRBJ2-1, is GAGVSQSPSNKVTEKGKDVELRCDPISGHTALYWYRQSLGQGLEFLIYFQGNSAPDKSGLPSDRFSAERTGGSVSTLTIQRTQQEDSAVYLCASSLSTTGPDEQFFGPGTRLTVL.

The chain employs TRBV9 and TRBJ1-4; 7 bases align to TRBD1. The V gene's germline CDR1 is SGDLS and CDR2 YYNGEE. The J segment lost 7 bases and the V segment lost 0 bases, leaving 6 bases of the junction unmatched. This CDR3 is 15 amino acids long. The CDR3 reads CASSVGGGLSEKLFF. CDR3 nucleotide sequence: TGTGCCAGCAGCGTAGGAGGGGGCTTAAGTGAAAAACTGTTTTTT.

The V and J genes are TRBV28 and TRBJ1-5; no clear D. V gave up 3 bases and J gave up 4 bases, with 10 bases separating them. Per the germline V gene, CDR1 is MDHEN and CDR2 is SYDVKM. The CDR3 runs to 14 residues. The chain's CDR3 is CASSFPYVNQPQHF. CDR3 DNA: TGTGCCAGCAGTTTCCCCTACGTTAATCAGCCCCAGCATTTT. Complete variable domain (other parts from reference TRBV28 and TRBJ1-5): DVKVTQSSRYLVKRTGEKVFLECVQDMDHENMFWYRQDPGLGLRLIYFSYDVKMKEKGDIPEGYSVSREKKERFSLILESASTNQTSMYLCASSFPYVNQPQHFGDGTRLSIL.

This clone was detected once. V gene TRBV7-2 combines with J gene TRBJ2-1; D may match TRBD1 or TRBD2 (5 bases each). Germline CDR1 is SGHTA and CDR2 is FQGNSA. This CDR3 comprises 15 residues. V lost 3 bases and J lost 8, with 17 bases in between. CDR3 coding DNA: TGTGCCAGCAGCTTGGTCAGCAGCAGGGACGATGAGCAGTTCTTC. Its protein product is CASSLVSSRDDEQFF.

The rearrangement uses TRBV28 and TRBJ1-4, with D possibly matching TRBD1 (5 bases). Germline loops: CDR1 MDHEN, CDR2 SYDVKM. This CDR3 has 15 residues. V shed 8 bases and J shed 3 bases, with 16 bases lying between them. The CDR3 reads CASFQVGESNEKLFF. Written as DNA, the CDR3 is TGTGCCAGCTTTCAAGTGGGGGAATCTAATGAAAAACTGTTTTTT.

The V gene is TRBV27, the J gene TRBJ1-4, with D unclear. V was clipped by 1 base and J by 5 bases, with 11 bases between them. The CDR3 sequence is 15 residues long. Per germline, CDR1 MNHEY and CDR2 SMNVEV (reference sequence). As DNA, the CDR3 is TGTGCCAGCAGTTTATATGCGGGGAAGAATGAAAAACTGTTTTTT. It is translated as CASSLYAGKNEKLFF.

The chain joins TRBV11-2 to TRBJ2-1; the match to TRBD2 covers 8 bases. There are 14 residues in the CDR3. Trimming removed 6 bases from V and 6 bases from J; junction bases left unmatched: 7. Germline-derived CDR1 and CDR2 are SGHAT and FQNNGV. CDR3 DNA sequence: TGTGCCAGCAGATCTACGGGGGGGCCCAATGAGCAGTTCTTC. Its translation is CASRSTGGPNEQFF. Looking up the rest from reference TRBV11-2 and TRBJ2-1 gives the full variable domain: EAGVAQSPRYKIIEKRQSVAFWCNPISGHATLYWYQQILGQGPKLLIQFQNNGVVDDSQLPKDRFSAERLKGVDSTLKIQPAKLEDSAVYLCASRSTGGPNEQFFGPGTRLTVL.

The chain joins TRBV5-1 to TRBJ1-1; TRBD1 matches 7 bases. Trimming at V came to 6 bases and at J to 1 base, leaving 6 bases not matched to a gene. Germline V CDR1 and CDR2: SGHRS, YFSETQ. The CDR3 extends over 14 amino acids. As DNA, the CDR3 is TGCGCCAGCACGTACTGGACAGGGAACACTGAAGCTTTCTTT. This translates into CASTYWTGNTEAFF. Full variable domain (rest looked up from reference TRBV5-1 and TRBJ1-1): KAGVTQTPRYLIKTRGQQVTLSCSPISGHRSVSWYQQTPGQGLQFLFEYFSETQRNKGNFPGRFSGRQFSNSRSEMNVSTLELGDSALYLCASTYWTGNTEAFFGQGTRLTVV.